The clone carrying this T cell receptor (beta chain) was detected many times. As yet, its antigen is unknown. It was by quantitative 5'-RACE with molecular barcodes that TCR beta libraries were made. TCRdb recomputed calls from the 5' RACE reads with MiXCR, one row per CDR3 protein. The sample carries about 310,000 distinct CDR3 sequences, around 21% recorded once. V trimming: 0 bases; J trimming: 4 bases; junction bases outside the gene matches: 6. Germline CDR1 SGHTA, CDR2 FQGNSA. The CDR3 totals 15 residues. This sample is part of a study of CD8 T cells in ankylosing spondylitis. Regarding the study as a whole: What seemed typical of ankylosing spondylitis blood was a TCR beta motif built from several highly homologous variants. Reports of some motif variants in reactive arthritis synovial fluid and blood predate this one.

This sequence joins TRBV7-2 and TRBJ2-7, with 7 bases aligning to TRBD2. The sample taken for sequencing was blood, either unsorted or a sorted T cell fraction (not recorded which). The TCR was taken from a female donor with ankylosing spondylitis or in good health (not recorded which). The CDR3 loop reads CASSLAASGKYEQYF. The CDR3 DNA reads TGTGCCAGCAGCTTAGCGGCTAGCGGAAAATACGAGCAGTACTTC.